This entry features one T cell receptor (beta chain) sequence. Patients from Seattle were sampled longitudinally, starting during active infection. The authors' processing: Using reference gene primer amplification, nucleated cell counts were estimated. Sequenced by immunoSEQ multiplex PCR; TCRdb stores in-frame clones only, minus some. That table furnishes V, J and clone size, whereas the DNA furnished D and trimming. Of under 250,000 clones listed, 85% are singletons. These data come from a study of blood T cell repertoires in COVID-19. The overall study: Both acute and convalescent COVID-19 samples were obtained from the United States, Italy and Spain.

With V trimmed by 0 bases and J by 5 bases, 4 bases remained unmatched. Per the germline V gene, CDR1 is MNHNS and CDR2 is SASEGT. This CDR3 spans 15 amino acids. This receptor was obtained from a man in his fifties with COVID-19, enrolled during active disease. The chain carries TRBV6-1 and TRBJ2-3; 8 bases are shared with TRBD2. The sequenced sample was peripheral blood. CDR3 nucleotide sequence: TGTGCCAGCAGTGAAGCGGGACTAGGGGTAGATACGCAGTATTTT. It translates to CASSEAGLGVDTQYF.